A selection of T cell receptor beta chains follows, all from one sample in a study of cytomegalovirus exposure and HLA in healthy donors. TCRdb's copy holds only in-frame clones and misses some; the assay was immunoSEQ multiplex PCR. The table lists 100,000 or so clones, around 84% of them singletons. Sequencing used PBMCs. Receptors originate from a woman in her thirties or forties in good health and CMV-seropositive. CDR3s leave out the opening cysteine and the closing phenylalanine or tryptophan. For some rows the clone size is stated as once, few or many, or as a class when expanded; others skip it.

v_call,clone_size,j_call,cdr3_aa
TRBV5-4,NA,TRBJ2-1,ASSLEGADEQF
TRBV9,once,TRBJ1-3,ASSAYRGSGNTIY
TRBV9,NA,TRBJ2-1,ASSGHLGAPLMNNEQF
TRBV7-9,once,TRBJ2-7,ASSLGDWDYEQY
TRBV19,NA,TRBJ1-2,ASVPTGLFGGYT
TRBV7-9,NA,TRBJ2-7,ASSLGGTGISYEQY
TRBV7-2,NA,TRBJ2-1,ASSLRLAGVSYNEQF
TRBV7-6,NA,TRBJ2-6,ASSLGVPSGANVLT
TRBV7-2,NA,TRBJ2-3,ASSFAAVASGSQDTQY
TRBV5-5,few,TRBJ2-2,ASSLERGWSGELF
TRBV10-3,NA,TRBJ1-1,AISDPSRTGEIEAF
TRBV5-1,NA,TRBJ2-5,ASSRPDLAGVGETQY
TRBV7-3,NA,TRBJ2-1,ASSLPLPAGRIPKSYNEQF
TRBV18,few,TRBJ1-4,ASSPSSGAQRVKLF
TRBV6-5,few,TRBJ2-2,ASSQQGPYTGELF
TRBV6-5,NA,TRBJ2-1,ASSYGREDEQF
TRBV5-4,NA,TRBJ2-4,ASSWTSGTKY
TRBV9,NA,TRBJ2-3,ASSVAVLAGDTQY
TRBV4-1,few,TRBJ2-7,ASSRETSAVLYEQY
TRBV5-4,NA,TRBJ2-5,ASSWEGSGRESETQY
TRBV2,few,TRBJ1-5,ASSRGQGPNQPQH
TRBV19,NA,TRBJ2-7,ASSRMLAGVNEQY
TRBV7-8,few,TRBJ1-5,ASGQGSNQPQH
TRBV5-1,NA,TRBJ2-7,ASSLAGQTQLRAYEQY
TRBV7-2,NA,TRBJ2-1,ASSGGGGLARNEQF
TRBV6-5,NA,TRBJ1-5,ASRGRAGGNQPQH
TRBV5-6,NA,TRBJ1-3,ASSTTGGAYGNTIY
TRBV13,NA,TRBJ2-2,ASSFRRGQAGELF
TRBV4-3,NA,TRBJ2-7,ASSQDRGASEQY
TRBV29-1,NA,TRBJ1-2,SVEGEGQGFGYT
TRBV11-2,NA,TRBJ2-1,ASTDTGGTYNEQF
TRBV2,few,TRBJ1-1,ASRQVPNTEAF
TRBV5-6,NA,TRBJ2-7,ASTSSGSGRFVYEQY
TRBV5-6,NA,TRBJ2-5,ASSLRQGAETQY
TRBV27,NA,TRBJ1-2,ASSITGSKRTYGYT
TRBV4-3,NA,TRBJ2-7,ASSQGTGRYEQY
TRBV11-3,NA,TRBJ2-5,ASSQSTGPQETQY
TRBV2,NA,TRBJ2-2,ASRAQGAYTGELF
TRBV28,NA,TRBJ2-7,ASSSGTKGEQY
TRBV11-3,NA,TRBJ2-5,ASSLRGAGVGETQY
TRBV29-1,NA,TRBJ1-2,SVEDRAGDVNGYT
TRBV29-1,NA,TRBJ1-3,SVVMGLSGNTIY
TRBV29-1,NA,TRBJ2-5,SVVAAQETQY
TRBV30,NA,TRBJ2-7,AWSATRGGEQY
TRBV28,NA,TRBJ2-6,ASSQNRAGANVLT
TRBV18,NA,TRBJ2-7,ASSSRTGENEQY
TRBV5-8,NA,TRBJ1-5,ASSLDPYNQPQH
TRBV11-1,NA,TRBJ1-3,ASSSLENTIY